The 21 T cell receptor beta chains below were found in one sample sequenced in a study of T-cell memory formation after mild COVID-19. TCRdb re-analysed the 5' RACE reads in MiXCR, keeping a single row per CDR3 protein. The data show fewer than 400,000 distinct CDR3 sequences, with roughly 15% seen just once and approximately 21% held by the top ten. Sequencing input: PBMCs or a T cell subset sorted from them (not recorded which). The receptor source for this set is a man aged 18 to 30 who had mild COVID-19 (a few samples of this study predate the infection). Cell type and time point are not known.

This clonotype was observed a few times. The V gene is TRBV5-1, the J gene TRBJ1-5; D gene uncertain. V lost 4 bases to trimming and J lost 3 bases, with 14 bases between them. Germline V gene data show CDR1 as SGHRS and CDR2 as YFSETQ. CDR3 length: 15 residues. The CDR3 DNA sequence: TGCGCCAGCAGCCCGGACCCTACTTCCAATCAGCCCCAGCATTTT. Translated, it gives CASSPDPTSNQPQHF.

This clonotype was detected a few times. V is TRBV10-2 and J is TRBJ1-5; no definite D call. This CDR3 has 15 amino acids. Germline lookup yields CDR1 WSHSY and CDR2 SAAADI. V was trimmed by 6 bases and J by 0 bases, leaving 12 bases between them. This chain's CDR3 is CASSALGISNQPQHF. DNA of the CDR3: TGCGCCAGCAGCGCCTTAGGGATTAGCAATCAGCCCCAGCATTTT.

Here the CDR3 reads CATRAPSSGTGLIQYF. The CDR3 bases are TGCGCCACCCGAGCCCCTAGCTCCGGGACTGGGCTCATTCAGTACTTC. The chain recombines TRBV4-1 with TRBJ2-4, with D tentatively TRBD2 (6 bases). The germline CDR1 and CDR2 sequences are MGHRA and YSYEKL. V was pared by 10 bases and J by 9 bases, with 28 bases between. The CDR3 consists of 16 residues.

The table lists this clonotype with many counts. The chain couples TRBV4-2 to TRBJ2-3; D gene ambiguous. CDR3 size: 17 residues. The V end was cut by 1 base, the J end by 2 bases, with 16 bases between. In germline, CDR1 is LGHNA, CDR2 YNFKEQ. The CDR3 DNA follows: TGTGCCAGCAGCCAAGTTCTACACGAAAAGGTCACAGATACGCAGTATTTT. Translating gives CASSQVLHEKVTDTQYF.

This clonotype came up a few times. The chain uses TRBV6-4 and TRBJ2-2; no reliable D call. Germline lookup yields CDR1 MRHNA and CDR2 SNTAGT. V gave up 0 bases and J gave up 4 bases, with 3 bases separating them. The CDR3 is 13 amino acids. CDR3 in amino acids: CASSDSATGELFF. The CDR3, as DNA: TGTGCCAGCAGTGACTCGGCCACCGGGGAGCTGTTTTTT.

This chain connects TRBV3-1 to TRBJ2-3; no reliable D call. This CDR3 is built from 12 residues. Germline CDR1 is LGHDT and CDR2 is YNNKEL (reference sequence). V lost 1 base and J lost 3, with 2 bases in between. As DNA, the CDR3 is TGTGCCAGCAGCCAAGTTACAGATACGCAGTATTTT. Amino acids: CASSQVTDTQYF.

V is TRBV10-3 and J is TRBJ2-5; 8 nucleotides match TRBD2. J lost 3 bases, V lost 6 bases, and 0 bases had no gene match. Germline V gene lookup returns CDR1 ENHRY and CDR2 SYGVKD. The CDR3 extends over 12 amino acids. Here the CDR3 reads CAIRAGEETQYF. The CDR3, as DNA: TGTGCCATCAGAGCGGGGGAAGAGACCCAGTACTTC.

The sample holds a few counts of this clonotype. The genes are TRBV6-5 and TRBJ2-7; 9 bases fit TRBD2. CDR1 is MNHEY and CDR2 is SVGAGI in the germline V gene. V was pared by 4 bases and J by 4 bases, with 8 bases of the junction left unmatched. CDR3 length: 15 residues. The DNA for the CDR3 is TGTGCCAGCAGTTCAGCTAGCGGGGTCCTTTACGAGCAGTACGTC. Encoded protein: CASSSASGVLYEQYV.

This rearrangement joins TRBV20-1 to TRBJ2-6; no firm D call. V was trimmed by 5 bases and J by 1 base, leaving 12 bases between them. This CDR3 is built from 15 residues. Germline values: CDR1 DFQATT, CDR2 SNEGSKA (reference sequence). The CDR3 sequence is CSAPPSVSGANVLTF. CDR3 in DNA: TGCAGTGCTCCCCCTTCTGTTTCTGGGGCCAACGTCCTGACTTTC.

Only a few counts were recorded for this clonotype. The gene calls are TRBV5-4 and TRBJ2-4, with a possible D match to TRBD2 (6 bases). This CDR3 comprises 13 residues. V lost 1 base, J lost 8 bases, and 10 bases lay in between. Looked up from germline, CDR1 is SGHNT and CDR2 is YYREEE (reference sequence). The CDR3 protein is CASSLWGDDIQYF. CDR3 nucleotide sequence: TGTGCCAGCAGCTTGTGGGGGGACGACATTCAGTACTTC.

The chain combines TRBV7-9 with TRBJ1-2; the D is unclear. Germline CDR1 reads SEHNR; CDR2 reads FQNEAQ (reference sequence). The germline V and J ends were trimmed by 3 bases and 7 bases, with 12 bases remaining between them. There are 13 residues in the CDR3. This chain's CDR3 is CASSLGFAFGYTF. The DNA for the CDR3 is TGTGCCAGCAGCTTGGGGTTCGCTTTTGGCTACACCTTC. The full variable domain, with the rest looked up from reference TRBV7-9 and TRBJ1-2, is DTGVSQNPRHKITKRGQNVTFRCDPISEHNRLYWYRQTLGQGPEFLTYFQNEAQLEKSRLLSDRFSAERPKGSFSTLEIQRTEQGDSAMYLCASSLGFAFGYTFGSGTRLTVV.

This clonotype was seen repeatedly, ten times or more. V is TRBV20-1 and J is TRBJ2-1; 8 nucleotides line up with TRBD2. This CDR3 contains 16 residues. CDR1 and CDR2 (germline): DFQATT, SNEGSKA (reference sequence). J lost 3 bases, V lost 0 bases, and 7 bases had no gene match. The CDR3 loop reads CSAREVGGGYYNEQFF. The CDR3 bases are TGCAGTGCTAGAGAAGTTGGCGGGGGGTACTACAATGAGCAGTTCTTC.

The V and J genes are TRBV5-1 and TRBJ2-3; 7 positions match TRBD1. The germline CDR1 and CDR2 sequences are SGHRS and YFSETQ. V was pared by 4 bases and J by 7 bases, with 15 bases of the junction left unmatched. CDR3 length: 16 residues. DNA for the CDR3: TGCGCCAGCAGCGGAAACAGGGGTACAAGACTCTATACGCAGTATTTT. Translated: CASSGNRGTRLYTQYF.

This clonotype was counted ten times or more. The CDR3 DNA reads as TGCGCCAGCAGCCAAACTAGCGGGGGGGCAGATACGCAGTATTTT. Its protein is CASSQTSGGADTQYF. V is TRBV4-3 and J is TRBJ2-3, with TRBD2 identical over 13 bases. Germline V gene lookup returns CDR1 LGHNA and CDR2 YSLEER. Germline trimming cut 2 bases from V and 4 bases from J; bases unmatched to any gene: 0. This CDR3 has 15 amino acids.

The chain joins TRBV6-6 to TRBJ2-7, with 8 positions matching TRBD1. This CDR3 is 14 amino acids long. V gave up 4 bases and J gave up 6 bases; unmatched junction bases: 8. Looked up from germline, CDR1 is MNHNY and CDR2 is SVGAGI (reference sequence). DNA for the CDR3: TGTGCCAGCAGTTCCTGGACAGGGTTGAGCGAGCAGTACTTC. Amino acid sequence: CASSSWTGLSEQYF.

CDR3 region: CASSDRGLLGYTF. Here the CDR3 DNA reads TGTGCCAGCAGTGACAGGGGGCTGCTTGGCTACACCTTC. The rearrangement uses TRBV7-2 and TRBJ1-2; 10 positions agree with TRBD1. The CDR3 totals 13 residues. Germline loops: CDR1 SGHTA, CDR2 FQGNSA. Losses at the gene ends were 6 bases for V and 7 bases for J; bases not matched to a gene: 5.

This clonotype was found a few times. The genes are TRBV5-1 and TRBJ2-4; 7 bases are shared with TRBD1. The CDR3 runs 16 residues. Germline V gives CDR1 SGHRS, CDR2 YFSETQ. The ends lost 5 bases at V and 1 base at J; junction bases unmatched: 9. The CDR3 region is CASSFLYRGAKNIQYF. The DNA of the CDR3 is TGCGCCAGCAGTTTCCTGTACAGGGGTGCCAAAAACATTCAGTACTTC.

The chain carries TRBV6-1 and TRBJ1-4; TRBD1 matches at 7 bases. The CDR3 extends over 15 amino acids. In germline, CDR1 is MNHNS, CDR2 SASEGT. The trim removed 1 base at V and 5 bases at J, leaving 4 bases unmatched. CDR3 in amino acids: CASSEETGRNEKLFF. The CDR3 DNA reads TGTGCCAGCAGTGAAGAGACAGGGAGAAATGAAAAACTGTTTTTT.

The chain combines TRBV20-1 with TRBJ2-1; either TRBD1 or TRBD2 may fit D (5 bases each). This CDR3 spans 14 amino acids. Germline values: CDR1 DFQATT, CDR2 SNEGSKA (reference sequence). Trimming stripped 3 bases from V and 3 bases from J, with 12 bases between. The CDR3 sequence: CSARGELVYNEQFF. The CDR3 DNA is TGCAGTGCTAGGGGGGAACTGGTCTACAATGAGCAGTTCTTC.

This clonotype was seen only a few times. This sequence joins TRBV7-8 and TRBJ2-3, with D tentatively TRBD1 (6 bases). Germline V gene lookup returns CDR1 SGHVS and CDR2 FQNEAQ. Trimming took off 1 base at V and 0 bases at J, with 14 bases between the two ends. The CDR3 contains 17 residues. CDR3 sequence reads: CASSLGDRSSSTDTQYF. The CDR3 DNA is TGTGCCAGCAGCTTAGGAGACAGGTCATCTAGCACAGATACGCAGTATTTT.

The chain combines TRBV19 with TRBJ1-6; 7 bases line up with TRBD1. J lost 7 bases, V lost 10 bases, and 13 bases had no gene match. The CDR3 totals 15 residues. Germline assignment: CDR1 LNHDA and CDR2 SQIVND (reference sequence). Here the CDR3 DNA reads TGTGCCACCAGTAGGGGGCGGTCCAACAATTCACCCCTCCACTTT. It encodes CATSRGRSNNSPLHF.